This TCR beta chain was sequenced for a study of blood T cell repertoires in COVID-19. On the study more broadly: Spain, Italy and the United States supplied samples that represented acute and convalescent COVID-19. PBMCs, B-cell-depleted T cells, or T cells provided the cDNA or gDNA that made up the material.

The V gene lost 5 bases and the J gene lost 1 base, with 21 bases spanning the gap. The CDR3 contains 18 residues. Per the study methods: Counts of nucleated cells, estimated from reference gene primer amplification, were obtained. Using immunoSEQ multiplex PCR, the repertoire was profiled, and TCRdb retains in-frame clones only, with some absent. The D gene and trimming were derived from the DNA, and the V and J assignments and clone size from that table. The sample consists of about 140,000 clones, around 90% of them appearing once. This chain links TRBV6-7 with TRBJ2-4; TRBD1 is a possible D gene (6 bases). TRBV6-7 is reported as an ORF; its role is uncertain. Sequencing was carried out using peripheral blood. The source of this sequence is a human donor in a cohort sampled during active COVID-19. CDR3 amino acids: CASSIYGVAGVAKNIQYF. The CDR3 nucleotides are TGTGCCAGCAGTATTTATGGTGTGGCAGGGGTGGCCAAAAACATTCAGTACTTC.